These 20 T cell receptor beta chains came from one sample sequenced in a study of blood T cell repertoires in COVID-19. Only in-frame clones appear in the TCRdb table, and some are missing; sequencing was by immunoSEQ multiplex PCR. The sample contains roughly 150,000 clones, almost 85% of which appear only once. The sequenced sample consisted of peripheral blood. These receptors were taken from a human donor with acute or convalescent COVID-19. The donor label of this sample is uncertain.

V and J are TRBV7-3 and TRBJ2-6, with D possibly TRBD2 on 6 matching bases. CDR1 and CDR2 from the germline V gene are SGHTA and FQGTGA. The CDR3 is 19 residues long. The V and J ends lost 2 bases and 2 bases respectively, with 19 bases between them. The CDR3 nucleotides read TGTGCCAGCAGCTTATTCCCACCGGGGGTTGGGACTGGGGCCAACGTCCTGACTTTC. It encodes CASSLFPPGVGTGANVLTF.

The CDR3 loop is CASSLGSPGNTEAFF. The CDR3 DNA sequence: TGTGCCAGCAGTTTAGGGTCCCCGGGGAACACTGAAGCTTTCTTT. The V call is TRBV27, the J call TRBJ1-1; D is unresolved. This CDR3 is built from 15 residues. V was shortened by 2 bases and J by 1 base, with 11 bases between the two germline ends. Germline-derived CDR1 and CDR2 are MNHEY and SMNVEV (reference sequence).

The chain is built from TRBV19 and TRBJ2-3, with 9 bases that match TRBD2. CDR3 length equals 16 residues. Germline trimming cut 3 bases from V and 2 bases from J; bases unmatched to any gene: 6. Germline V CDR1 and CDR2: LNHDA, SQIVND (reference sequence). CDR3 amino acids: CASSIWASGDTDTQYF. Here the CDR3 DNA reads TGTGCCAGTAGTATTTGGGCTAGCGGGGACACAGATACGCAGTATTTT.

The rearrangement links TRBV19 to TRBJ2-7; the D gene is possibly TRBD1 (6 bases). Germline lookup yields CDR1 LNHDA and CDR2 SQIVND (reference sequence). V shed 4 bases and J shed 2 bases, with 12 bases lying between them. The CDR3 consists of 14 residues. CDR3 coding DNA: TGTGCCAGTAGTACTCGACAGGAAACCTACGAGCAGTACTTC. It translates to CASSTRQETYEQYF.

This clone was observed a handful of times. The V gene is TRBV6-6, the J gene TRBJ2-7, with 10 bases lining up with TRBD1. Trimming took 2 bases from V and 4 from J; bases not matched to a gene: 5. The CDR3 has 15 amino acids. Per germline, CDR1 MNHNY and CDR2 SVGAGI (reference sequence). CDR3 nucleotide sequence: TGTGCCAGCAGTTACGGGACAGGGGTGTCTTACGAGCAGTACTTC. Residues: CASSYGTGVSYEQYF.

The rearrangement joins TRBV2 to TRBJ2-5, with a weak D call TRBD2 (5 bases). V was pared by 11 bases and J by 2 bases, with 24 bases between. The germline V gene encodes CDR1 SNHLY and CDR2 FYNNEI. The CDR3 is 16 residues long. The CDR3 is CAGPRGLRGTQETQYF. CDR3 coding DNA: TGTGCCGGGCCCCGTGGGCTCCGGGGTACGCAAGAGACCCAGTACTTC.

This clone was picked up a small number of times. The rearrangement joins TRBV11-3 to TRBJ1-2; D uncertain. The CDR3 has 15 amino acids. Germline V CDR1 and CDR2: SGHNT, YENEEA. The V end was cut by 5 bases, the J end by 2 bases, with 15 bases between. CDR3 amino acids: CASSPVRQANYGYTF. The CDR3 nucleotides are TGTGCCAGCAGCCCCGTTCGGCAGGCGAACTATGGCTACACCTTC.

V gene TRBV2 combines with J gene TRBJ2-7; a possible D gene is TRBD1 (6 bases). Germline lookup yields CDR1 SNHLY and CDR2 FYNNEI. V lost 7 bases, J lost 3 bases, and 13 bases lay in between. CDR3 length: 13 residues. The CDR3 DNA follows: TGTGCCAGCAAGGGCCAGGGGTTCTACGAGCAGTACTTC. This codes for CASKGQGFYEQYF. Supplemented by reference TRBV2 and TRBJ2-7, the full variable domain reads EPEVTQTPSHQVTQMGQEVILRCVPISNHLYFYWYRQILGQKVEFLVSFYNNEISEKSEIFDDQFSVERPDGSNFTLKIRSTKLEDSAMYFCASKGQGFYEQYFGPGTRLTVT.

The genes are TRBV3-1 (or the pseudogene TRBV3-2) and TRBJ2-1; 10 nucleotides agree with TRBD2. The CDR3 spans 21 residues. V dropped 4 bases and J dropped 4; count of bases not matched to a gene: 22. Germline lookup yields CDR1 LGHDT and CDR2 YNNKEL (reference sequence). CDR3 coding DNA: TGTGCCAGCAGCCGAAAAGAAGGGATAGCGGGGGGTAGGTTGGTGTACAATGAGCAGTTCTTC. Translating gives CASSRKEGIAGGRLVYNEQFF.

J is TRBJ1-5 and V is TRBV6-2 or TRBV6-3; 7 bases are shared with TRBD1. CDR1 and CDR2 from the germline V gene are MNHEY and SVGEGT. This CDR3 region has 20 residues. Trimming at V came to 2 bases and at J to 6 bases, leaving 22 bases not matched to a gene. The CDR3 DNA is TGTGCCAGCAGTTACCGAAGCGCGACAGGGTTTTCAAGGGGGAGTCAGCCCCAGCATTTT. This codes for CASSYRSATGFSRGSQPQHF.

This clone was observed once. The rearrangement links TRBV27 to TRBJ2-5; D perhaps matches TRBD1 (5 bases). The ends were cut back, 6 bases at V and 2 bases at J, with 25 bases in the middle. Germline V gene lookup returns CDR1 MNHEY and CDR2 SMNVEV (reference sequence). The CDR3 totals 18 residues. The CDR3: CASSLVPPLQVPQETQYF. In DNA form, the CDR3 reads TGTGCCAGCAGCCTAGTCCCACCTCTACAGGTACCTCAAGAGACCCAGTACTTC.

The genes are TRBV29-1 and TRBJ1-3; no definite D call. The CDR3 totals 12 residues. Deletions cut 5 bases from V and 3 bases from J, with 8 bases between. Germline CDR1 reads SQVTM; CDR2 reads ANQGSEA. CDR3 residues: CSVRQYGNTIYF. The CDR3, as DNA: TGCAGCGTTCGTCAGTATGGAAACACCATATATTTT.

The J gene is TRBJ1-5, the V gene TRBV10-3; TRBD1 agrees at 9 bases. CDR1 and CDR2 from the germline V gene are ENHRY and SYGVKD. The CDR3 consists of 16 residues. Unmatched junction bases numbered 4, after V lost 0 bases and J lost 4 bases. CDR3 residues: CAISESATGGNQPQHF. CDR3 sequence (DNA): TGTGCCATCAGTGAGTCGGCGACAGGGGGAAATCAGCCCCAGCATTTT.

This chain connects TRBV4-2 to TRBJ1-1, with no clear D. Germline assignment: CDR1 LGHNA and CDR2 YNFKEQ. This CDR3 contains 17 residues. V was clipped by 4 bases and J by 3 bases, with 21 bases between them. CDR3 in amino acids: CASSPREMQVGDTEAFF. CDR3 DNA sequence: TGTGCCAGCAGCCCCCGGGAGATGCAGGTTGGGGACACTGAAGCTTTCTTT.

The gene calls are TRBV21-1 and TRBJ2-3; the table names TRBD2, a call not compared with the DNA. TRBV21-1 is designated a pseudogene. The CDR3 loop spans 22 amino acids. Here the CDR3 reads CASSARPSGLAGGDPSTDTQYF. CDR3 DNA: TGTGCCAGCAGCGCAAGGCCCTCTGGACTAGCGGGGGGGGACCCGAGCACAGATACGCAGTATTTT.

V and J are TRBV11-2 and TRBJ1-1; TRBD1 is a possible D gene (5 bases). This CDR3 has 14 amino acids. With 0 bases removed from V and 4 bases from J, the gap between germline ends came to 9 bases. From germline, CDR1 is SGHAT and CDR2 FQNNGV. The DNA of the CDR3 is TGTGCCAGCAGCTTAGACAGGGTAGCCACTGAAGCTTTCTTT. It encodes CASSLDRVATEAFF.

V gene TRBV30 combines with J gene TRBJ1-2; 7 nucleotides agree with TRBD1. Trimming removed 2 bases from V and 5 bases from J; junction bases left unmatched: 8. CDR3 length equals 14 residues. Germline-derived CDR1 and CDR2 are GTSNPN and SVGIG (reference sequence). CDR3 in amino acids: CAWSRWQGVYGYTF. CDR3 in DNA: TGTGCCTGGAGTAGGTGGCAGGGGGTGTATGGCTACACCTTC.

V usage is TRBV5-1 and J usage is TRBJ1-3; D possibly corresponds to TRBD1 (5 bases). This CDR3 has 15 amino acids. V was pared by 1 base and J by 0 bases, with 8 bases between. Germline loops: CDR1 SGHRS, CDR2 YFSETQ. CDR3 DNA sequence: TGCGCCAGCAGCTTGACAGGTCTCTCTGGAAACACCATATATTTT. Translating it yields CASSLTGLSGNTIYF.

The chain is built from TRBV7-2 and TRBJ2-7; 10 bases agree with TRBD1. The CDR3 covers 15 residues. From germline, CDR1 is SGHTA and CDR2 FQGNSA. Trimming took 3 bases from V and 6 from J; bases not matched to a gene: 8. CDR3 nucleotide sequence: TGTGCCAGCAGCTTGTCCGGGACAGGGGCCGCCGAGCAGTACTTC. It yields the protein CASSLSGTGAAEQYF. The full variable domain, in which reference TRBV7-2 and TRBJ2-7 provide the parts outside the CDR3, is GAGVSQSPSNKVTEKGKDVELRCDPISGHTALYWYRQSLGQGLEFLIYFQGNSAPDKSGLPSDRFSAERTGGSVSTLTIQRTQQEDSAVYLCASSLSGTGAAEQYFGPGTRLTVT.

CDR3 in DNA: TGTGCCAGCAGCTTGTGGGGGGGTCCCTCTGGAAACACCATATATTTT. This translates into CASSLWGGPSGNTIYF. J is TRBJ1-3 and V is TRBV5-6; D might be TRBD1 (5 bases). The CDR3 is 16 amino acids. CDR1 SGHDT and CDR2 YYEEEE come from the germline V gene. V lost 1 base to trimming and J lost 0 bases, with 11 bases between them.